The present T cell receptor beta chain was sequenced within a study of CD8 T cells in Susac syndrome. This clonotype was counted a single time. Its antigen is still unknown. Sequencing of TCR beta was performed on blood CD8+ and CD4+ T cells. TEMRA cells were enriched by FACS, and CD4+ and CD8+ T cells were negatively isolated. The germline V gene has CDR1 SGDLS and CDR2 YYNGEE. Trimming shortened V by 0 bases and J by 5 bases, and 6 bases separated the two germline ends. CDR3 size: 13 residues. Study-wide findings and caveats: CD8+ clones in Susac expanded most in TEMRA cells and active patients. Across the total CD8+ repertoires, over 15 Susac-specific public clones were detected, and across the CD8+ TEMRA repertoires, several such clones were detected.

With random hexamers, reverse transcription was performed on about 0.5 to 1 ug of RNA. Each CDR3 protein gets one entry after TCRdb re-called the immunoSEQ multiplex PCR reads with MiXCR. Of 75,000 to 100,000 distinct CDR3 sequences in the sample, approximately 95% were seen once. This sequence originates from a human donor with Susac syndrome. What was sequenced was CD8+ T cells from PBMCs. V and J are TRBV9 and TRBJ2-1, with TRBD1 as a possible D gene (6 bases). The DNA for the CDR3 is TGTGCCAGCAGCGTAGGACAGGACAATGAGCAGTTCTTC. Protein: CASSVGQDNEQFF.